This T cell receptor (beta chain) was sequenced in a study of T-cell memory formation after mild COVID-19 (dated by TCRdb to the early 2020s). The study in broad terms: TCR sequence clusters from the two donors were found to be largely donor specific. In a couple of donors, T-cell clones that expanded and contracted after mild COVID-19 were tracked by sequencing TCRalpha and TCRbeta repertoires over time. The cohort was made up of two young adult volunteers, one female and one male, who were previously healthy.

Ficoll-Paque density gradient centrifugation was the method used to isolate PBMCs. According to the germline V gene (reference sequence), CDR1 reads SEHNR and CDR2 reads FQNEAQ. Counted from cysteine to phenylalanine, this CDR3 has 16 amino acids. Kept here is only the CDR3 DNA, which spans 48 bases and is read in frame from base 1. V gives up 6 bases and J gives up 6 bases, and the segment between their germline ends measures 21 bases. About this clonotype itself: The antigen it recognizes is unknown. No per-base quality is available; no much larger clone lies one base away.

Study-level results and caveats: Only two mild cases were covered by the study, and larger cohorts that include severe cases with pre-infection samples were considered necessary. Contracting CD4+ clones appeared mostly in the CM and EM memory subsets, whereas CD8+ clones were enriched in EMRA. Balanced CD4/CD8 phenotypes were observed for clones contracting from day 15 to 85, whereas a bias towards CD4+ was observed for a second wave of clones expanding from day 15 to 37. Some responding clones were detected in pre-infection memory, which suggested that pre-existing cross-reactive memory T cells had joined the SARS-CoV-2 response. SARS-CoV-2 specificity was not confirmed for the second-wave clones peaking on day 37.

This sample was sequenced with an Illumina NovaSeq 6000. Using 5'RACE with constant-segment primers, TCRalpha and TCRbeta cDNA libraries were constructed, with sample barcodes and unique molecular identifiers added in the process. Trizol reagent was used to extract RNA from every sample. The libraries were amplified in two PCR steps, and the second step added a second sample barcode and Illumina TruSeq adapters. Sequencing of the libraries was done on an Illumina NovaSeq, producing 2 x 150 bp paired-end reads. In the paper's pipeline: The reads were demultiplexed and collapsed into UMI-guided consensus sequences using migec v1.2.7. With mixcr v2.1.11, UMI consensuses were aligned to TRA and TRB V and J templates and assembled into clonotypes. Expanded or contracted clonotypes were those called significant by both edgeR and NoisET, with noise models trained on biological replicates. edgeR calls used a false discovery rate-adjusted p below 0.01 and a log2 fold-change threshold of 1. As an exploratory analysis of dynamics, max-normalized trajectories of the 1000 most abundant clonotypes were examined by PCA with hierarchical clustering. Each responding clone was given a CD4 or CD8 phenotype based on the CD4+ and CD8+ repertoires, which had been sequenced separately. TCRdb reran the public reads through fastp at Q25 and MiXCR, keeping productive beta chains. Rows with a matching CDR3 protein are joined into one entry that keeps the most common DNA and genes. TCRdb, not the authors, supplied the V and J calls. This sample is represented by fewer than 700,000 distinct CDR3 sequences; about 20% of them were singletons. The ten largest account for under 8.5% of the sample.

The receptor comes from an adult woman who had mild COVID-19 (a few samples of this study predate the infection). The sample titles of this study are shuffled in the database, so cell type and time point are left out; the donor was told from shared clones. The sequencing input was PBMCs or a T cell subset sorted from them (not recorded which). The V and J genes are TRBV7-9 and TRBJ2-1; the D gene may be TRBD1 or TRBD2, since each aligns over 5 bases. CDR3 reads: CASSQTRDPTANEQFF. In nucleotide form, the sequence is TGTGCCAGCAGTCAAACCCGGGACCCAACCGCCAATGAGCAGTTCTTC.